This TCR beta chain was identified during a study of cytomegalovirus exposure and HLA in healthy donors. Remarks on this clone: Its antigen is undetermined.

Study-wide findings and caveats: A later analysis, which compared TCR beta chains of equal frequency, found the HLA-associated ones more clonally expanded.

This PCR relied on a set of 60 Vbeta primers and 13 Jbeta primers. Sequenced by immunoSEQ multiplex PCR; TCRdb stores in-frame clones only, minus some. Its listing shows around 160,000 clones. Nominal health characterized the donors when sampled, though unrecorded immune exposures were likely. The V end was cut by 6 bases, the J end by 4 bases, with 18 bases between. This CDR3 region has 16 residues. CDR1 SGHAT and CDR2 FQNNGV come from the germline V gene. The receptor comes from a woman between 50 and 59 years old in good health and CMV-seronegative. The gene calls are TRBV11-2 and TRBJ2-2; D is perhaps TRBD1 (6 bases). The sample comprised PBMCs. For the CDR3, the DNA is TGTGCCAGCAGTCGAACACTGGGGGCGACCACCGGGGAGCTGTTTTTT. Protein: CASSRTLGATTGELFF. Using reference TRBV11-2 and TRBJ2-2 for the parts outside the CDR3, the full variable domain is EAGVAQSPRYKIIEKRQSVAFWCNPISGHATLYWYQQILGQGPKLLIQFQNNGVVDDSQLPKDRFSAERLKGVDSTLKIQPAKLEDSAVYLCASSRTLGATTGELFFGEGSRLTVL.